Following are 24 T cell receptor beta chains from one sample sequenced in a study of Ad26.COV2.S vaccination and SARS-CoV-2 variants. Profiled with immunoSEQ multiplex PCR; TCRdb holds only in-frame clones, not every one. This table holds about 440,000 clones, around 90% found once. Treatment noted: some 19 received Ad26.COV2.S at low or high dose, single or two shots; about 5 received placebo; per-sample allocation not given. Sampling was done on day 63 after the first vaccine or placebo injection. The sequenced sample was peripheral blood, obtained in a trial of Ad26.COV2.S vaccine versus placebo. The receptor source for this set is a person aged 18-65 years who received the Ad26.COV2.S COVID-19 vaccine or a placebo.

The J gene is TRBJ2-4, the V gene TRBV4-2, with 7 bases matching TRBD1. Germline V gives CDR1 LGHNA, CDR2 YNFKEQ. Trimming took 7 bases from V and 1 from J; bases not matched to a gene: 7. This CDR3 contains 15 residues. The CDR3 loop is CASTETGSAKNIQYF. As DNA, the CDR3 is TGTGCCAGCACCGAGACAGGGAGTGCCAAAAACATTCAGTACTTC.

In this sample, this clone turned up a few times. The CDR3 nucleotides are TGTGCCAGCAGTTTCCCGATCAAGGACAGCACAGATACGCAGTATTTT. It is translated as CASSFPIKDSTDTQYF. The chain recombines TRBV27 with TRBJ2-3; D gene unclear. The ends were cut back, 3 bases at V and 0 bases at J, with 13 bases in the middle. The CDR3 is 16 residues long. CDR1 is MNHEY and CDR2 is SMNVEV in the germline V gene (reference sequence).

This CDR3 reads CASSQVSGLQNNEQFF. The CDR3 DNA is TGTGCCAGCAGCCAAGTATCGGGACTACAAAACAATGAGCAGTTCTTC. This rearrangement joins TRBV14 to TRBJ2-1; 7 bases are shared with TRBD2. The CDR3 has 16 residues. Germline assignment: CDR1 SGHDN and CDR2 FVKESK. J gave up 5 bases and V 1 base, and 8 bases lay outside the gene matches.

The chain has TRBV5-4 and TRBJ2-1, with D maybe TRBD2 (6 bases). This CDR3 comprises 12 residues. The germline CDR1 and CDR2 sequences are SGHNT and YYREEE (reference sequence). V shed 4 bases and J shed 6 bases, with 8 bases lying between them. CDR3 protein: CASSRGFNEQFF. The CDR3, as DNA: TGTGCCAGCAGCCGGGGGTTCAATGAGCAGTTCTTC.

J is TRBJ2-7 and V is TRBV2; the match to TRBD1 covers 10 bases. Trimming took 6 bases from V and 3 from J; bases not matched to a gene: 5. CDR3 length: 14 amino acids. Germline lookup yields CDR1 SNHLY and CDR2 FYNNEI. CDR3 in DNA: TGTGCCAGCAGAGGGTGGACAGGGGGCTACGAGCAGTACTTC. This sequence encodes CASRGWTGGYEQYF.

The V call is TRBV4-2, the J call TRBJ1-4; 12 bases match TRBD1. This CDR3 is built from 17 residues. J gave up 8 bases and V 2 bases, and 9 bases lay outside the gene matches. Germline V gives CDR1 LGHNA, CDR2 YNFKEQ. In DNA form, the CDR3 reads TGTGCCAGCAGCCAACAACCTCCCGGGACAGGGGGCGAAAAACTGTTTTTT. Its translation: CASSQQPPGTGGEKLFF.

The rearrangement uses TRBV6-2 or TRBV6-3 and TRBJ2-7; D perhaps matches TRBD1 (6 bases). CDR1 and CDR2 (germline): MNHEY, SVGEGT. V gave up 6 bases and J gave up 1 base, with 10 bases separating them. The CDR3 has 13 residues. DNA for the CDR3: TGTGCCAGCAGCAGGACAGATTCCTACGAGCAGTACTTC. Protein: CASSRTDSYEQYF.

V and J are TRBV13 and TRBJ2-2; D is perhaps TRBD1 (5 bases). V was cut by 0 bases and J by 0 bases, with 11 bases left in between. The CDR3 runs 17 residues. The germline V gene has CDR1 PRHDT and CDR2 FYEKMQ (reference sequence). The CDR3 region has the DNA TGTGCCAGCAGCTTAGGCCACAGGAGATCGAACACCGGGGAGCTGTTTTTT. This codes for CASSLGHRRSNTGELFF.

The table lists this clone with a few counts. The chain is built from TRBV20-1 and TRBJ1-3; D may be TRBD1 (6 bases). V dropped 3 bases and J dropped 0 bases, with 18 bases sitting between them. The CDR3 has 17 amino acids. The germline CDR1 and CDR2 sequences are DFQATT and SNEGSKA (reference sequence). The CDR3 coding sequence is TGCAGTGCTAGTCCTTCTACAGGGTCCCGCTCTGGAAACACCATATATTTT. Its protein product is CSASPSTGSRSGNTIYF.

The chain carries TRBV30 and TRBJ1-4, with no clear D. V shed 7 bases and J shed 1 base, with 10 bases lying between them. The CDR3 is made up of 13 amino acids. From germline, CDR1 is GTSNPN and CDR2 SVGIG (reference sequence). In DNA form, the CDR3 reads TGTGCCTCCACCGGGGTAACTAATGAAAAACTGTTTTTT. It codes for CASTGVTNEKLFF.

V gene TRBV7-3 combines with J gene TRBJ1-2; the D gene is possibly TRBD1 (5 bases). CDR3 length equals 15 residues. V was clipped by 5 bases and J by 4 bases, with 17 bases between them. Germline V gene lookup returns CDR1 SGHTA and CDR2 FQGTGA. CDR3 region: CASSPGPSQGYGYTF. CDR3 sequence (DNA): TGTGCCAGCAGCCCTGGCCCTAGTCAGGGCTATGGCTACACCTTC. Full variable domain (missing parts from reference TRBV7-3 and TRBJ1-2): GAGVSQTPSNKVTEKGKYVELRCDPISGHTALYWYRQSLGQGPEFLIYFQGTGAADDSGLPNDRFFAVRPEGSVSTLKIQRTERGDSAVYLCASSPGPSQGYGYTFGSGTRLTVV.

The chain couples TRBV21-1 to TRBJ1-4; TRBD1 reflects the table's D call only, with no check against the DNA. TRBV21-1 counts as a pseudogene. The CDR3 is 18 amino acids. As DNA, the CDR3 is TGTGCCAGCAGGCGGACCGTAAGAACAGGGTTTAAATCTGAAAAACTGTTTTTT. Its protein product is CASRRTVRTGFKSEKLFF.

The V call is TRBV13, the J call TRBJ2-1; 12 nucleotides align to TRBD2. Germline V gene sequence: CDR1 PRHDT, CDR2 FYEKMQ (reference sequence). CDR3 length: 18 amino acids. J gave up 0 bases and V 4 bases, and 7 bases lay outside the gene matches. The CDR3 nucleotides are TGTGCCAGCAGCTCACACGGACTAGCGGGATCCTCCTACAATGAGCAGTTCTTC. It translates to CASSSHGLAGSSYNEQFF.

Concerning this clone itself: Mismatch with germline at one junction end may stem from a read error. The V and J genes are TRBV19 and TRBJ2-3, with D maybe TRBD2 (6 bases). Germline-derived CDR1 and CDR2 are LNHDA and SQIVND (reference sequence). The CDR3 sequence is 12 residues long. CDR3 sequence reads: CGTSTSTDTQYF. The CDR3 DNA follows: TGCGGGACTTCAACTAGCACAGATACGCAGTATTTT.

A word on this clone: Other nucleotide sequences from this sample produce the same CDR3. The chain joins TRBV5-6 to TRBJ1-4; D unclear. The CDR3 sequence is 12 residues long. Germline CDR1 SGHDT, CDR2 YYEEEE. V lost 1 base, J lost 8 bases, and 6 bases lay in between. This CDR3 reads CASSLLGEKLFF. CDR3 DNA: TGTGCCAGCAGCTTGCTTGGGGAAAAACTGTTTTTT. The full variable domain, completed using reference TRBV5-6 and TRBJ1-4, is DAGVTQSPTHLIKTRGQQVTLRCSPKSGHDTVSWYQQALGQGPQFIFQYYEEEERQRGNFPDRFSGHQFPNYSSELNVNALLLGDSALYLCASSLLGEKLFFGSGTQLSVL.

This clone was detected only once. The chain links TRBV6-2 or TRBV6-3 to TRBJ2-6, with no clear D. CDR1 is MNHEY and CDR2 is SVGEGT in the germline V gene. Trimming took 6 bases from V and 0 from J, leaving 12 bases between them. This CDR3 spans 16 amino acids. The CDR3 sequence: CASSDWALSGANVLTF. In DNA, the CDR3 is TGTGCCAGCAGCGATTGGGCCCTCTCTGGGGCCAACGTCCTGACTTTC.

J is TRBJ2-4 and V is TRBV28; D is ambiguous. CDR1 and CDR2 (germline): MDHEN, SYDVKM. The CDR3 is 14 amino acids. Trimming removed 4 bases at V and 2 bases at J, with 9 bases between. The chain's CDR3 is CASSSLASKNIQYF. DNA for the CDR3: TGTGCCAGCAGTTCTTTGGCGTCCAAAAACATTCAGTACTTC.

V is TRBV27 and J is TRBJ1-6, with TRBD1 matching over 12 bases. Per germline, CDR1 MNHEY and CDR2 SMNVEV (reference sequence). Trimming cost V 1 base and J 10 bases; bases outside gene matches: 8. The CDR3 length is 17 residues. CDR3 DNA: TGTGCCAGCAGTTTATGGGGACAGGGGGCCCTCGGGTCACCCCTCCACTTT. Its translation is CASSLWGQGALGSPLHF.

This clone is a singleton in its sample. This sequence joins TRBV10-3 and TRBJ1-2; no reliable D call. Trimming cost V 6 bases and J 4 bases, with 12 bases left between them. The CDR3 is made up of 13 amino acids. The germline V gene has CDR1 ENHRY and CDR2 SYGVKD. The CDR3 loop reads CAIRDLVGYGYTF. CDR3 coding DNA: TGTGCCATCAGAGACCTGGTGGGCTATGGCTACACCTTC.

The chain couples TRBV6-6 to TRBJ2-7; no clear D gene. The V gene's germline CDR1 is MNHNY and CDR2 SVGAGI (reference sequence). The V end lost 0 bases, the J end lost 2 bases, and 11 bases lay between the germline ends. The CDR3 covers 15 residues. The CDR3 is CASSYSTGRTYEQYF. The CDR3 bases are TGTGCCAGCAGTTACTCGACCGGACGGACCTACGAGCAGTACTTC.

V and J are TRBV7-6 and TRBJ1-5; D possibly corresponds to TRBD1 (5 bases). The CDR3 has 16 amino acids. V lost 1 base and J 3 bases, leaving 13 bases between the germline ends. Germline values: CDR1 SGHVS, CDR2 FNYEAQ. The CDR3 sequence is CASSLGIGRANQPQHF. For the CDR3, the DNA is TGTGCCAGCAGCTTAGGTATCGGCAGGGCCAATCAGCCCCAGCATTTT.

The chain recombines TRBV30 with TRBJ2-7; D might be TRBD1 (5 bases). The CDR3 totals 13 residues. The germline V gene encodes CDR1 GTSNPN and CDR2 SVGIG (reference sequence). Trimming took off 5 bases at V and 7 bases at J, with 18 bases between the two ends. In DNA form, the CDR3 reads TGTGCCTGGGGTGACATGGGGCGCTGGGAGCAGTACTTC. Amino acid sequence: CAWGDMGRWEQYF.

The J gene is TRBJ1-5, the V gene TRBV27; D is unclear. Trimming shortened V by 0 bases and J by 4 bases, and 13 bases separated the two germline ends. The CDR3 runs 16 residues. Germline V gene sequence: CDR1 MNHEY, CDR2 SMNVEV (reference sequence). This CDR3 is CASSLSGEDPNQPQHF. DNA for the CDR3: TGTGCCAGCAGTTTATCCGGGGAAGACCCAAATCAGCCCCAGCATTTT.

This chain links TRBV7-6 with TRBJ2-3, with a weak D call TRBD1 (5 bases). The germline V gene has CDR1 SGHVS and CDR2 FNYEAQ. The CDR3 runs 17 residues. V was clipped by 4 bases and J by 2 bases, with 19 bases between them. The CDR3 spells CASSSGPRVGHTDTQYF. CDR3 nucleotide sequence: TGTGCCAGCAGCTCCGGCCCTAGGGTGGGGCACACAGATACGCAGTATTTT.